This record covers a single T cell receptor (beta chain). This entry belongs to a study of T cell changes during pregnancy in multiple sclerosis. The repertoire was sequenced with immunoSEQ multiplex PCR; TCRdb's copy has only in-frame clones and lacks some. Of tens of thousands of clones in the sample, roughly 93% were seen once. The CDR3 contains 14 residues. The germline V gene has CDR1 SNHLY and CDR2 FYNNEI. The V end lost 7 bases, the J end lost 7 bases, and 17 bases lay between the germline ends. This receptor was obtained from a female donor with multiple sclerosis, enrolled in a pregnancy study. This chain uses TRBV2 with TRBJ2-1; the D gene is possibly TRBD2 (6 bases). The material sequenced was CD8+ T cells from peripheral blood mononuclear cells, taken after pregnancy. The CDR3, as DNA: TGTGCCAGCAAGGATTCCCAAGGGAGGAATGAGCAGTTCTTC. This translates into CASKDSQGRNEQFF. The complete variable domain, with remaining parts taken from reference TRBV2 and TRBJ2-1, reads EPEVTQTPSHQVTQMGQEVILRCVPISNHLYFYWYRQILGQKVEFLVSFYNNEISEKSEIFDDQFSVERPDGSNFTLKIRSTKLEDSAMYFCASKDSQGRNEQFFGPGTRLTVL.